Each of the 26 T cell receptor beta chains below was sequenced from the same sample in a study. Treg sorting used a CD4+CD25+CD127-/low gate. Each CDR3 protein is one row after TCRdb ran MiXCR on the 5' RACE reads. The sample lists over 10,000 distinct CDR3 sequences; roughly half were seen once. Sequencing used tumor-infiltrating Tregs sorted from the breast tumor. These receptors came from a female donor with breast cancer.

This clonotype has a single count. The J gene is TRBJ2-7, the V gene TRBV18; D unclear. This CDR3 spans 14 amino acids. Germline CDR1 and CDR2: KGHSH and LQKENI. V lost 0 bases, J lost 4 bases, and 10 bases lay in between. The CDR3 loop is CASSPPLQPYEQYV. DNA for the CDR3: TGTGCCAGCTCACCACCCCTCCAGCCTTACGAGCAGTACGTC.

CDR3 sequence (DNA): TGTGCCAGTAGTACAATACCGGGCCGGCCGGACACTGAAGCTTTCTTT. This encodes CASSTIPGRPDTEAFF. This chain uses TRBV19 with TRBJ1-1; D is unresolved. Germline V gene lookup returns CDR1 LNHDA and CDR2 SQIVND (reference sequence). Trimming stripped 4 bases from V and 3 bases from J, with 18 bases between. CDR3 length: 16 amino acids. Full variable domain (outside the CDR3, taken from reference TRBV19 and TRBJ1-1): DGGITQSPKYLFRKEGQNVTLSCEQNLNHDAMYWYRQDPGQGLRLIYYSQIVNDFQKGDIAEGYSVSREKKESFPLTVTSAQKNPTAFYLCASSTIPGRPDTEAFFGQGTRLTVV.

This rearrangement joins TRBV4-1 to TRBJ2-5; D uncertain. V lost 0 bases and J 5 bases, leaving 4 bases between the germline ends. The CDR3 is 12 amino acids. The germline CDR1 and CDR2 sequences are MGHRA and YSYEKL. The CDR3 bases are TGCGCCAGCAGCCAAGATCGTGAGACCCAGTACTTC. Translating it yields CASSQDRETQYF.

The CDR3 DNA follows: TGTGCCAGCAGCCGGGACGCGACCTACGAGCAGTACGTC. Translating gives CASSRDATYEQYV. J is TRBJ2-7 and V is TRBV6-2 or TRBV6-3; D might be TRBD1 or TRBD2, each matching 5 bases. The CDR3 has 13 amino acids. The germline V gene has CDR1 MNHEY and CDR2 SVGEGT. Trimming removed 6 bases from V and 2 bases from J, with 11 bases in between.

The chain uses TRBV20-1 and TRBJ1-2, with D hard to call. Germline lookup yields CDR1 DFQATT and CDR2 SNEGSKA (reference sequence). The CDR3 contains 12 residues. V gave up 0 bases and J gave up 2 bases, with 4 bases separating them. In nucleotides, the CDR3 is TGCAGTGCTAGAGATGGAAACTATGGCTACACCTTC. Protein: CSARDGNYGYTF.

This sequence joins TRBV7-9 and TRBJ2-7, with 8 positions matching TRBD1. This CDR3 comprises 14 residues. V lost 5 bases and J lost 9; bases outside the gene matches: 12. The V gene's germline CDR1 is SEHNR and CDR2 FQNEAQ (reference sequence). The CDR3 sequence: CASSTGTGLRAQYF. The CDR3 bases are TGTGCCAGCAGCACCGGGACAGGTCTACGTGCGCAGTACTTC.

The chain recombines TRBV7-3 with TRBJ2-1; D may be TRBD1 (6 bases). V lost 5 bases to trimming and J lost 0 bases, with 11 bases between them. In germline, CDR1 is SGHTA, CDR2 FQGTGA. This CDR3 is 15 amino acids long. The DNA for the CDR3 is TGTGCCAGCAGCCCCCTAGGGGGCTCCTACAATGAGCAGTTCTTC. Amino acid sequence: CASSPLGGSYNEQFF.

V gene TRBV20-1 combines with J gene TRBJ2-7; D unresolved. Germline values: CDR1 DFQATT, CDR2 SNEGSKA (reference sequence). The CDR3 extends over 12 amino acids. V gave up 4 bases and J gave up 3 bases, with 10 bases separating them. The CDR3 region is CSATPSGYEQYF. Here the CDR3 DNA reads TGCAGTGCTACCCCTTCCGGCTACGAGCAGTACTTC.

This chain connects TRBV20-1 to TRBJ2-5, with 11 bases aligning to TRBD2. Germline V lookup: CDR1 DFQATT, CDR2 SNEGSKA (reference sequence). CDR3 length equals 14 residues. V lost 6 bases to trimming and J lost 3 bases; unmatched junction nucleotides: 6. The CDR3 DNA reads as TGCAGTGCCCTACCACTAGCGGGAGAAGAGACCCAGTACTTC. It yields the protein CSALPLAGEETQYF.

This clonotype was picked up a small number of times. The chain couples TRBV20-1 to TRBJ2-1; TRBD2 matches at 9 bases. CDR3 length equals 15 residues. V lost 5 bases, J lost 5 bases, and 10 bases stayed unmatched. Germline V gene lookup returns CDR1 DFQATT and CDR2 SNEGSKA (reference sequence). In nucleotides, the CDR3 is TGCAGTGCTGTCCGCTACGGCGGGAGGGACAATGAGCAGTTCTTC. This codes for CSAVRYGGRDNEQFF.

This chain joins TRBV20-1 and TRBJ2-1, with TRBD1 matching 8 bases. Trimming took 4 bases from V and 3 from J; bases not matched to a gene: 2. CDR1 is DFQATT, CDR2 SNEGSKA, per germline (reference sequence). The CDR3 contains 13 residues. CDR3 loop: CSAKGTGYNEQFF. CDR3 coding DNA: TGCAGTGCTAAGGGGACAGGCTACAATGAGCAGTTCTTC.

This clonotype turned up a few times. This chain joins TRBV5-1 and TRBJ1-2; unclear D gene. The germline V gene has CDR1 SGHRS and CDR2 YFSETQ. The CDR3 extends over 13 amino acids. Deletions cut 3 bases from V and 7 bases from J, with 13 bases between. CDR3 DNA sequence: TGCGCCAGCAGCTCGGGGTCACCGTTTGGCTACACCTTC. Translated: CASSSGSPFGYTF. The variable domain in full, with the rest retrieved from reference TRBV5-1 and TRBJ1-2, is KAGVTQTPRYLIKTRGQQVTLSCSPISGHRSVSWYQQTPGQGLQFLFEYFSETQRNKGNFPGRFSGRQFSNSRSEMNVSTLELGDSALYLCASSSGSPFGYTFGSGTRLTVV.

A remark on this clonotype: At one end, the junction sequence differs from germline, possibly due to a read error. The rearrangement joins TRBV12-3 or TRBV12-4 to TRBJ2-3; D may match TRBD1 or TRBD2 (5 bases each). This CDR3 is built from 13 residues. The CDR3 here is CASSRDDTGTQNF. The CDR3, as DNA: TGTGCCAGCAGTCGGGACGACACAGGTACGCAGAATTTT.

The chain uses TRBV4-3 and TRBJ1-1, with a weak D call TRBD1 (6 bases). The CDR3 covers 14 residues. CDR1 and CDR2 (germline): LGHNA, YSLEER. Trimming left V 3 bases short and J 1 base short, with 9 bases between. CDR3 in DNA: TGCGCCAGCAGCCAGGGACACCGGAACACTGAAGCTTTCTTT. Protein product: CASSQGHRNTEAFF.

The chain employs TRBV20-1 and TRBJ1-1; D is ambiguous. CDR3 length: 11 amino acids. Trimming took off 7 bases at V and 3 bases at J, with 9 bases between the two ends. The germline gives CDR1 DFQATT, CDR2 SNEGSKA (reference sequence). CDR3: CSENGDTEAFF. The CDR3 DNA reads as TGCAGTGAGAATGGGGACACTGAAGCTTTCTTT.

This clonotype turned up a few times. The chain is built from TRBV30 and TRBJ2-7; D unclear. Germline V gives CDR1 GTSNPN, CDR2 SVGIG (reference sequence). The CDR3 covers 12 residues. The V and J ends lost 2 bases and 0 bases respectively, with 5 bases between them. CDR3 amino acids: CAWSRFSYEQYF. DNA for the CDR3: TGTGCCTGGAGTCGTTTCTCCTACGAGCAGTACTTC.

This clonotype is judged medium-sized. The chain recombines TRBV5-6 with TRBJ2-1; TRBD2 matches at 14 bases. J gave up 6 bases and V 4 bases, and 6 bases lay outside the gene matches. This CDR3 region has 16 residues. The germline gives CDR1 SGHDT, CDR2 YYEEEE. The CDR3 loop reads CASSRRTSGRRNEQFF. The DNA of the CDR3 is TGTGCCAGCAGCCGCAGGACTAGCGGGAGGCGCAATGAGCAGTTCTTC.

This chain joins TRBV20-1 and TRBJ2-4; D remains unclear. Germline V gene sequence: CDR1 DFQATT, CDR2 SNEGSKA (reference sequence). V was clipped by 3 bases and J by 2 bases, with 17 bases between them. The CDR3 loop spans 16 amino acids. CDR3 DNA: TGCAGTGCTAGCCCGTACAGAGGCTATACCAAAAACATTCAGTACTTC. It specifies CSASPYRGYTKNIQYF.

The chain couples TRBV9 to TRBJ1-2, with 7 bases lining up with TRBD1. V was pared by 0 bases and J by 2 bases, with 4 bases of the junction left unmatched. Germline V lookup: CDR1 SGDLS, CDR2 YYNGEE. The length of the CDR3 is 15 residues. In nucleotides, the CDR3 is TGTGCCAGCAGCGTAGCGGACAGGCCGAACTATGGCTACACCTTC. Its translation: CASSVADRPNYGYTF.

This clonotype was recorded once. The chain joins TRBV28 to TRBJ2-7; D ambiguous. The CDR3 has 12 residues. V was trimmed by 3 bases and J by 2 bases, leaving 5 bases between them. Looked up from germline, CDR1 is MDHEN and CDR2 is SYDVKM. The CDR3 protein is CASSFRAYEQYF. The CDR3 bases are TGTGCCAGCAGTTTTCGCGCCTACGAGCAGTACTTC.

V gene TRBV20-1 combines with J gene TRBJ1-6; 10 positions match TRBD1. The CDR3 sequence is 15 residues long. From germline, CDR1 is DFQATT and CDR2 SNEGSKA (reference sequence). V gave up 8 bases and J gave up 7 bases; unmatched junction bases: 11. CDR3 nucleotides: TGCAGTTTAACCGGGACAGGGGAACCGAATTCACCCCTCCACTTT. The encoded protein is CSLTGTGEPNSPLHF.

The V and J genes are TRBV11-3 and TRBJ2-2, with D possibly being TRBD2 (5 bases). This CDR3 has 13 amino acids. Deletions cut 0 bases from V and 8 bases from J, with 7 bases between. Per germline, CDR1 SGHNT and CDR2 YENEEA. The CDR3: CASSLDRGGELFF. For the CDR3, the DNA is TGTGCCAGCAGCTTAGATCGCGGGGGGGAGCTGTTTTTT.

This chain links TRBV12-3 or TRBV12-4 with TRBJ1-5; D possibly corresponds to TRBD1 (6 bases). The V end lost 4 bases, the J end lost 2 bases, and 9 bases lay between the germline ends. The CDR3 runs to 14 residues. CDR3 sequence (DNA): TGTGCCAGCAGTTCCCACAGGGGCAATCAGCCCCAGCATTTT. This encodes CASSSHRGNQPQHF.

This clonotype has just a few counts. This chain connects TRBV27 to TRBJ2-1; 8 nucleotides line up with TRBD2. CDR1 is MNHEY and CDR2 is SMNVEV in the germline V gene (reference sequence). Germline trimming cut 8 bases from V and 1 base from J; bases unmatched to any gene: 13. The CDR3 loop spans 17 amino acids. CDR3 nucleotide sequence: TGTGCCAGCGCTCCCTCGGCGGGAGGAGGGTCCTACAATGAGCAGTTCTTC. Encoded protein: CASAPSAGGGSYNEQFF.

This chain connects TRBV12-5 to TRBJ1-2; D is perhaps TRBD1 (5 bases). The V end lost 5 bases, the J end lost 4 bases, and 29 bases lay between the germline ends. The CDR3 sequence is 19 residues long. Looked up from germline, CDR1 is LGHNT and CDR2 is FRNRAP. In DNA form, the CDR3 reads TGTGCTAGTGGTCGTCCGACCGGGACTGAGCCTTATTTTCTCTATGGCTACACCTTC. Translation gives CASGRPTGTEPYFLYGYTF.

The chain has TRBV7-2 and TRBJ1-2; tentative D call: TRBD1 (5 bases). The CDR3 totals 13 residues. Trimming removed 5 bases from V and 3 bases from J, with 10 bases in between. Germline CDR1 and CDR2: SGHTA and FQGNSA. DNA of the CDR3: TGTGCCAGCAGCATCAGGGTCCACTATGGCTACACCTTC. Translation gives CASSIRVHYGYTF.